The next 19 T cell receptor beta chains were all read from a single sample in a study of cytomegalovirus exposure and HLA in healthy donors. The primer mix had 60 Vbeta and 13 Jbeta primers. Assay: immunoSEQ multiplex PCR; the TCRdb copy retains only in-frame clones and omits some. This sample contains 150,000 to 200,000 clones. Sequencing used PBMCs. The receptors were gathered from a woman aged 18-29 years in good health and CMV-seropositive.

The chain employs TRBV6-5 and TRBJ2-7; 8 positions agree with TRBD2. Germline trimming cut 2 bases from V and 5 bases from J; bases unmatched to any gene: 8. Germline V gene data show CDR1 as MNHEY and CDR2 as SVGAGI. CDR3 length: 15 residues. The CDR3 reads CASSYDGTSVNEQYF. Written as DNA, the CDR3 is TGTGCCAGCAGTTACGACGGGACTAGTGTCAACGAGCAGTACTTC.

V usage is TRBV5-5 and J usage is TRBJ1-1; D not certain. The CDR3 contains 13 residues. Trimming removed 4 bases at V and 1 base at J, with 8 bases between. Germline assignment: CDR1 SGHKS and CDR2 YYEKEE (reference sequence). The CDR3 sequence is CASSHPRNTEAFF. CDR3 DNA: TGTGCCAGCAGCCACCCGAGGAACACTGAAGCTTTCTTT.

The CDR3, as DNA: TGTGCCAGCAGCTACCGACAGGGGGGAGGGCAAGAGACCCAGTACTTC. It translates to CASSYRQGGGQETQYF. The chain uses TRBV11-2 and TRBJ2-5; TRBD1 matches at 9 bases. CDR1 SGHAT and CDR2 FQNNGV come from the germline V gene. The CDR3 loop spans 16 amino acids. Trimming removed 4 bases from V and 2 bases from J; junction bases left unmatched: 8.

The chain is built from TRBV5-1 and TRBJ2-7; the D is unclear. The CDR3 loop spans 13 amino acids. The V gene's germline CDR1 is SGHRS and CDR2 YFSETQ. Trimming removed 5 bases from V and 7 bases from J, with 16 bases in between. Here the CDR3 reads CASREGEPLEQYF. CDR3 DNA sequence: TGCGCCAGCAGAGAAGGAGAGCCGTTAGAGCAGTACTTC. Using reference TRBV5-1 and TRBJ2-7 for the parts outside the CDR3, the full variable domain is KAGVTQTPRYLIKTRGQQVTLSCSPISGHRSVSWYQQTPGQGLQFLFEYFSETQRNKGNFPGRFSGRQFSNSRSEMNVSTLELGDSALYLCASREGEPLEQYFGPGTRLTVT.

The chain couples TRBV14 to TRBJ2-2; D unresolved. V lost 3 bases to trimming and J lost 6 bases, with 5 bases between them. In germline, CDR1 is SGHDN, CDR2 FVKESK. CDR3 size: 12 residues. CDR3: CASSQGPGELFF. The CDR3 region has the DNA TGTGCCAGCAGCCAGGGCCCCGGGGAGCTGTTTTTT.

This chain connects TRBV18 to TRBJ1-2; 10 positions agree with TRBD1. This CDR3 is 17 amino acids long. Germline loops: CDR1 KGHSH, CDR2 LQKENI. V shed 5 bases, J shed 4 bases, and the junction held 13 bases outside the gene matches. CDR3 sequence (DNA): TGTGCCAGCTCAGAACTGACAGGGGGCGAGGGATCCTATGGCTACACCTTC. This codes for CASSELTGGEGSYGYTF.

The chain combines TRBV4-1 with TRBJ2-2; D might be TRBD2 (6 bases). Germline V lookup: CDR1 MGHRA, CDR2 YSYEKL. CDR3 length equals 16 residues. V lost 3 bases and J lost 6, with 17 bases in between. CDR3 bases: TGCGCCAGCAGCCAGGAGGGACTGGGAAGGGCCGGGGAGCTGTTTTTT. Its translation: CASSQEGLGRAGELFF.

This sequence joins TRBV7-6 and TRBJ2-3, with a possible D match to TRBD2 (6 bases). The V end was cut by 5 bases, the J end by 1 base, with 16 bases between. This CDR3 spans 16 amino acids. From germline, CDR1 is SGHVS and CDR2 FNYEAQ. CDR3 coding DNA: TGTGCCAGCAGCAATCCGGGGACGGGGGGCACAGATACGCAGTATTTT. Translating it yields CASSNPGTGGTDTQYF.

The V gene is TRBV2, the J gene TRBJ2-3; 9 nucleotides align to TRBD1. From germline, CDR1 is SNHLY and CDR2 FYNNEI. Trimming took 8 bases from V and 1 from J; bases not matched to a gene: 4. The CDR3 length is 14 residues. CDR3 sequence (DNA): TGTGCCAGCGGGGACAGGGCGCGCACAGATACGCAGTATTTT. It specifies CASGDRARTDTQYF.

The genes are TRBV16 and TRBJ2-3; D uncertain. The CDR3 is 11 amino acids. V was trimmed by 7 bases and J by 3 bases, leaving 5 bases between them. Germline V gene sequence: CDR1 KGHSY, CDR2 FQNENV. The DNA for the CDR3 is TGTGCCAGCAAGACTACAGATACGCAGTATTTT. This codes for CASKTTDTQYF.

This chain links TRBV19 with TRBJ1-1; perhaps TRBD1 as D (5 bases). The V gene lost 4 bases and the J gene lost 4 bases, with 13 bases spanning the gap. Germline CDR1 is LNHDA and CDR2 is SQIVND (reference sequence). CDR3 length: 14 residues. The CDR3 sequence: CASSKSGLSTEAFF. The CDR3 DNA reads as TGTGCCAGTAGTAAATCGGGACTGAGCACTGAAGCTTTCTTT.

In the case of this clone: The conserved final phenylalanine or tryptophan is absent from the CDR3, which likely points to a read error. The chain couples TRBV5-6 to TRBJ1-2; D may be TRBD1 (6 bases). The V end was cut by 0 bases, the J end by 1 base, with 7 bases between. The CDR3 covers 14 residues. Per the germline V gene, CDR1 is SGHDT and CDR2 is YYEEEE. The CDR3 DNA reads TGTGCCAGCAGCTTGGAGGACAGTAACTATGGCTACACCCTC. It codes for CASSLEDSNYGYTL.

V is TRBV29-1 and J is TRBJ2-5, with 12 bases fitting TRBD2. The end of the DNA aligns better with TRBJ2-7, so the J call may be wrong. This CDR3 has 13 residues. Germline CDR1 and CDR2: SQVTM and ANQGSEA. The CDR3 here is CSATSGRTHEQYF. CDR3 sequence (DNA): TGCAGCGCGACTAGCGGGAGAACCCACGAGCAGTACTTC.

This rearrangement joins TRBV5-1 to TRBJ2-3; TRBD2 aligns across 9 bases. CDR3 length: 16 amino acids. The J segment lost 2 bases and the V segment lost 4 bases, leaving 8 bases of the junction unmatched. The germline V gene encodes CDR1 SGHRS and CDR2 YFSETQ. CDR3 DNA sequence: TGCGCCAGCAGCCCTTTACTAGCGGGCCCCACAGATACGCAGTATTTT. The encoded protein is CASSPLLAGPTDTQYF.

The J gene is TRBJ1-4, the V gene TRBV29-1, with TRBD1 as a possible D gene (5 bases). V shed 6 bases and J shed 0 bases, with 26 bases lying between them. The CDR3 runs 19 residues. The germline V gene has CDR1 SQVTM and CDR2 ANQGSEA. This CDR3 is CSVALTNWGTKSTNEKLFF. The CDR3 region has the DNA TGCAGCGTAGCCCTGACAAATTGGGGCACGAAGTCAACTAATGAAAAACTGTTTTTT.

The V call is TRBV6-1, the J call TRBJ1-1; 8 bases align to TRBD1. Losses at the gene ends were 5 bases for V and 6 bases for J; bases not matched to a gene: 11. The CDR3 length is 15 residues. Germline V gene sequence: CDR1 MNHNS, CDR2 SASEGT. The CDR3 reads CASSIRTGWDAEAFF. The CDR3, as DNA: TGTGCCAGCAGTATTAGGACAGGGTGGGATGCTGAAGCTTTCTTT.

The rearrangement uses TRBV4-1 and TRBJ1-3; D not certain. Trimming shortened V by 2 bases and J by 0 bases, and 14 bases separated the two germline ends. This CDR3 region has 17 residues. Germline-derived CDR1 and CDR2 are MGHRA and YSYEKL. Here the CDR3 reads CASSQRPPGSSGNTIYF. CDR3 nucleotides: TGCGCCAGCAGCCAACGACCCCCGGGGTCCTCTGGAAACACCATATATTTT.

The chain has TRBV19 and TRBJ2-1, with 7 bases fitting TRBD1. Germline V CDR1 and CDR2: LNHDA, SQIVND (reference sequence). The trim removed 5 bases at V and 0 bases at J, leaving 4 bases unmatched. The CDR3 contains 15 residues. CDR3: CASSFRDSSYNEQFF. The CDR3 bases are TGTGCCAGTAGTTTTAGGGACAGCTCCTACAATGAGCAGTTCTTC.

The rearrangement joins TRBV19 to TRBJ2-3, with D uncertain. Germline V gene sequence: CDR1 LNHDA, CDR2 SQIVND (reference sequence). This CDR3 comprises 13 residues. Trimming left V 7 bases short and J 2 bases short, with 10 bases between. CDR3 bases: TGTGCCAGTACGGGTCCCTACACAGATACGCAGTATTTT. It encodes CASTGPYTDTQYF. The full variable domain, completed using reference TRBV19 and TRBJ2-3, is DGGITQSPKYLFRKEGQNVTLSCEQNLNHDAMYWYRQDPGQGLRLIYYSQIVNDFQKGDIAEGYSVSREKKESFPLTVTSAQKNPTAFYLCASTGPYTDTQYFGPGTRLTVL.